This T cell receptor beta chain was retrieved from a study of somatic mutations in cytotoxic T cells in rheumatoid arthritis. In germline, CDR1 is SGHVS, CDR2 FQNEAQ. Trimming left V 5 bases short and J 5 bases short, with 15 bases between. CDR3 length equals 14 residues. Study-level results: A single CD8+ clone exceeded 20% of CD8+ cells in 8 of 65 patients.

As for this clone: The antigen remains undetermined.

Repertoires were generated with immunoSEQ multiplex PCR, while TCRdb's copy carries only in-frame clones and drops some. The repertoire consists of 9,400 or so clones, with less than 80% occurring once and the leading ten covering 36%. The healthy controls consisted of blood donors aged approximately 60 years at the median (range about 20-70), around 50% of whom were female. This chain joins TRBV7-8 and TRBJ1-1; TRBD1 is a possible D gene (6 bases). The receptor comes from a woman aged 45-59 years in good health. The sequencing sample was made of CD8+ T cells sorted from blood. The CDR3 here is CASSDPRGLTEAFF. Written as DNA, the CDR3 is TGTGCCAGCAGCGACCCCAGGGGTCTGACTGAAGCTTTCTTT.